The clone carrying this T cell receptor beta chain appeared once. Antigen: not known. The CDR3 length is 16 residues. Germline V gene data show CDR1 as SGDLS and CDR2 as YYNGEE. Trimming cost V 1 base and J 4 bases, with 17 bases left between them. The sample belongs to a study of spatial heterogeneity in lung cancer. Study results and caveats: Tracking of tumor mutation counts was seen in expanded intratumoral alpha and beta TCR counts.

TCRdb reprocessed the 5' RACE reads via MiXCR and lists one record per CDR3 protein. The repertoire includes about 10,000 distinct CDR3 sequences, around 50% of them detected once, and around 26% sits in the top ten. Time point given: sample taken at primary tumor resection. Whole RNA was taken from tumor, nontumor lung or frozen PBMC; it was then sequenced unsorted. This receptor was obtained from a female donor with early-stage non-small cell lung cancer. V usage is TRBV9 and J usage is TRBJ1-2; unclear D gene. Sequenced here: lung tumor tissue, sampled at surgery. The CDR3 sequence: CASSVSGSPSPYGYTF. CDR3 DNA: TGTGCCAGCAGCGTAAGCGGTAGTCCCTCTCCCTATGGCTACACCTTC.